This TCR beta chain stems from a study of T cell responses to AZD1222 COVID-19 vaccine. Study-level findings and limits: Sampling captured repertoires only after the peak T cell response. In the spike-specific TCR repertoire, nearly half reportedly target unmutated variant regions. AZD1222 recipients seropositive at baseline numbered only 6 or 7.

Here immunoSEQ multiplex PCR was the method, and the copy in TCRdb shows in-frame clones only, minus some. Found here are 120,000 or so clones, roughly 92% of them singletons; the top ten hold over 2%. Germline V gives CDR1 LNHDA, CDR2 SQIVND (reference sequence). This CDR3 has 13 residues. The trim removed 10 bases at V and 1 base at J, leaving 3 bases unmatched. Both about-4-week and about-12-week second-dose recipients were combined. Note on this clone: The antigen is not known.

The TCR comes from an adult who received the AZD1222 COVID-19 vaccine. The chain couples TRBV19 to TRBJ2-3; 9 bases align to TRBD2. Here the sequenced sample was peripheral blood, taken 28 days after the second AZD1222 dose. The CDR3 is CATRTSGTDTQYF. The CDR3 DNA sequence: TGTGCCACCAGGACTAGCGGCACAGATACGCAGTATTTT. The full variable domain, rest sourced from reference TRBV19 and TRBJ2-3, is DGGITQSPKYLFRKEGQNVTLSCEQNLNHDAMYWYRQDPGQGLRLIYYSQIVNDFQKGDIAEGYSVSREKKESFPLTVTSAQKNPTAFYLCATRTSGTDTQYFGPGTRLTVL.